This T cell receptor beta chain appears in the sequencing data of a study of blood T cell repertoires in COVID-19. About the study: The analysed material was cDNA or gDNA that came from T cells, B-cell-depleted T cells, or PBMCs.

The CDR3 is made up of 14 amino acids. V dropped 3 bases and J dropped 5 bases, with 14 bases sitting between them. CDR1 is DFQATT, CDR2 SNEGSKA, per germline (reference sequence). Produced via immunoSEQ multiplex PCR; TCRdb's table is partial and in-frame only. The sample has 250,000 to 300,000 clones; 70% to 90% are singletons. The chain recombines TRBV20-1 with TRBJ2-1; D is ambiguous. What was sequenced was peripheral blood. The TCR sequence derives from a woman aged 70 to 79 with acute or convalescent COVID-19. For the CDR3, the DNA is TGCAGTGCTAGTCCCTTCGGCCGGGACAATGAGCAGTTCTTC. Protein: CSASPFGRDNEQFF.